The 19 T cell receptor beta chains below come from one sample, sequenced in a study of cytomegalovirus exposure and HLA in healthy donors. The PCR employed 60 Vbeta primers together with 13 Jbeta primers. Generated by immunoSEQ multiplex PCR, the TCRdb table keeps only in-frame clones and is missing some. The sample lists about 80,000 clones, 80% occurring once. Sequencing was performed on PBMCs. These receptors originate from a man aged 45-65 years in good health and CMV-seropositive.

This chain uses TRBV5-1 with TRBJ2-1, with TRBD2 as a possible D gene (6 bases). Germline V gene sequence: CDR1 SGHRS, CDR2 YFSETQ. V was cut by 3 bases and J by 3 bases, with 13 bases left in between. This CDR3 contains 15 residues. In DNA form, the CDR3 reads TGCGCCAGCAGCTCACTAGCAGCTGTCTACAATGAGCAGTTCTTC. It specifies CASSSLAAVYNEQFF.

This clone was detected only once. V usage is TRBV7-2 and J usage is TRBJ2-4, with D unresolved. The V and J ends lost 3 bases and 7 bases respectively, with 13 bases between them. The germline V gene encodes CDR1 SGHTA and CDR2 FQGNSA. The CDR3 contains 14 residues. The CDR3 DNA reads TGTGCCAGCAGCTTGGCTGGCGGTAGGAACATTCAGTACTTC. This translates into CASSLAGGRNIQYF. Supplemented by reference TRBV7-2 and TRBJ2-4, the full variable domain reads GAGVSQSPSNKVTEKGKDVELRCDPISGHTALYWYRQSLGQGLEFLIYFQGNSAPDKSGLPSDRFSAERTGGSVSTLTIQRTQQEDSAVYLCASSLAGGRNIQYFGAGTRLSVL.

CDR3 protein: CASSPNAGDVYGYTF. CDR3 nucleotides: TGTGCCAGCTCACCAAACGCGGGGGATGTATATGGCTACACCTTC. The chain is built from TRBV18 and TRBJ1-2; D might be TRBD1 (5 bases). Trimming took 2 bases from V and 5 from J, leaving 15 bases between them. CDR1 and CDR2 (germline): KGHSH, LQKENI. The CDR3 covers 15 residues.

The chain uses TRBV19 and TRBJ1-1; 7 nucleotides agree with TRBD1. Per the germline V gene, CDR1 is LNHDA and CDR2 is SQIVND (reference sequence). CDR3 size: 14 residues. The ends lost 2 bases at V and 2 bases at J; junction bases unmatched: 2. In nucleotides, the CDR3 is TGTGCCAGTAGTATAATAGGGGGCAACACTGAAGCTTTCTTT. This translates into CASSIIGGNTEAFF.

The genes are TRBV29-1 and TRBJ2-1; TRBD2 agrees at 8 bases. With V trimmed by 4 bases and J by 8 bases, 4 bases remained unmatched. Germline V gives CDR1 SQVTM, CDR2 ANQGSEA. There are 12 residues in the CDR3. The CDR3 nucleotides are TGCAGCGTTGTAATAGCGGGGCATGAGCAGTTCTTC. It encodes CSVVIAGHEQFF.

The V and J genes are TRBV27 and TRBJ2-7, with 9 positions matching TRBD2. The CDR3 is 14 residues long. Germline lookup yields CDR1 MNHEY and CDR2 SMNVEV (reference sequence). V trimming: 6 bases; J trimming: 7 bases; junction bases outside the gene matches: 10. As DNA, the CDR3 is TGTGCCAGCAGGAGTGCGCGGGAGGGCCTAGAGCAGTACTTC. This translates into CASRSAREGLEQYF.

The chain employs TRBV10-3 and TRBJ1-1; possible D gene TRBD1, 5 bases. V lost 7 bases to trimming and J lost 7 bases, with 19 bases between them. Germline V gene data show CDR1 as ENHRY and CDR2 as SYGVKD. This CDR3 spans 14 amino acids. The CDR3 nucleotides are TGTGCCATCACCAAAGGTCGGGACGGGGGTGAAGCTTTCTTT. This sequence encodes CAITKGRDGGEAFF.

The genes are TRBV30 and TRBJ2-7; 9 positions agree with TRBD1. The germline gives CDR1 GTSNPN, CDR2 SVGIG (reference sequence). J lost 0 bases, V lost 1 base, and 4 bases had no gene match. CDR3 length: 15 residues. The CDR3 sequence is CAWSGDRAYSYEQYF. The CDR3, as DNA: TGTGCCTGGAGTGGGGACAGGGCATACTCCTACGAGCAGTACTTC.

The gene calls are TRBV5-4 and TRBJ2-3; 9 bases match TRBD2. J gave up 0 bases and V 7 bases, and 12 bases lay outside the gene matches. CDR3 length: 17 residues. Germline loops: CDR1 SGHNT, CDR2 YYREEE (reference sequence). The CDR3, as DNA: TGTGCCAGCCGGCGGGGGGGAGGGCCCTTTAGCACAGATACGCAGTATTTT. Translation: CASRRGGGPFSTDTQYF.

This chain uses TRBV19 with TRBJ1-1; 7 bases agree with TRBD1. Unmatched junction bases numbered 8, after V lost 7 bases and J lost 3 bases. Germline CDR1 and CDR2: LNHDA and SQIVND (reference sequence). The CDR3 has 14 residues. The CDR3 DNA reads as TGTGCCAGTAAAGACAGGGTCTTCGACACTGAAGCTTTCTTT. Its translation is CASKDRVFDTEAFF.

This clone appeared once. The V and J genes are TRBV11-2 and TRBJ1-2, with 7 positions matching TRBD1. J gave up 3 bases and V 6 bases, and 19 bases lay outside the gene matches. Germline values: CDR1 SGHAT, CDR2 FQNNGV. This CDR3 comprises 18 residues. CDR3 sequence: CASSPRAHRQGRDYGYTF. Here the CDR3 DNA reads TGTGCCAGCAGTCCACGCGCCCACCGACAGGGCCGAGACTATGGCTACACCTTC.

The table lists this clone with a count of one. This chain links TRBV7-9 with TRBJ2-1; 10 nucleotides agree with TRBD2. CDR3 size: 18 residues. Germline-derived CDR1 and CDR2 are SEHNR and FQNEAQ (reference sequence). Trimming took 1 base from V and 6 from J; bases not matched to a gene: 12. Written as DNA, the CDR3 is TGTGCCAGCAGCTTAGTCTGGAGGGCTAGCGGGAGATTCAATGAGCAGTTCTTC. Translating it yields CASSLVWRASGRFNEQFF.

This clone was seen a handful of times. The V gene is TRBV19, the J gene TRBJ2-4; 10 nucleotides line up with TRBD2. CDR3 size: 19 residues. J was trimmed by 0 bases and V by 5 bases; bases with no gene match: 13. Germline CDR1 and CDR2: LNHDA and SQIVND (reference sequence). The CDR3 region is CASSPRTSGNERAKNIQYF. CDR3 DNA: TGTGCCAGTAGTCCCCGGACTAGCGGAAACGAGAGAGCCAAAAACATTCAGTACTTC.

V and J are TRBV9 and TRBJ2-7, with TRBD1 matching 9 bases. The CDR3 runs to 14 residues. V lost 0 bases, J lost 6 bases, and 4 bases stayed unmatched. Per germline, CDR1 SGDLS and CDR2 YYNGEE. The CDR3 nucleotides are TGTGCCAGCAGCGTAGGAAACAGGGGGCGCGAGCAGTACTTC. As protein: CASSVGNRGREQYF.

The chain recombines TRBV29-1 with TRBJ1-6, with D possibly matching TRBD1 (6 bases). CDR1 and CDR2 from the germline V gene are SQVTM and ANQGSEA. This CDR3 comprises 13 residues. Trimming took off 6 bases at V and 6 bases at J, with 12 bases between the two ends. The CDR3 DNA reads TGCAGCGTCCTACAGGGAGCTAATTCACCCCTCCACTTT. This codes for CSVLQGANSPLHF.

The chain combines TRBV4-1 with TRBJ2-5; 8 nucleotides line up with TRBD2. Germline CDR1 and CDR2: MGHRA and YSYEKL. With 3 bases clipped from V and 5 bases from J, the junction kept 8 bases outside the gene matches. The CDR3 extends over 15 amino acids. This CDR3 reads CASSHPSGRRETQYF. CDR3 sequence (DNA): TGCGCCAGCAGCCACCCCAGCGGGAGAAGGGAGACCCAGTACTTC.

The chain carries TRBV9 and TRBJ2-2; D is perhaps TRBD1 (5 bases). The CDR3 runs 16 residues. CDR1 and CDR2 (germline): SGDLS, YYNGEE. The V and J ends lost 4 bases and 1 base respectively, with 14 bases between them. This CDR3 reads CASSQGAAQNTGELFF. CDR3 in DNA: TGTGCCAGCAGCCAAGGGGCGGCACAGAACACCGGGGAGCTGTTTTTT.

V and J are TRBV5-1 and TRBJ2-2, with D uncertain. Germline V gene data show CDR1 as SGHRS and CDR2 as YFSETQ. Trimming stripped 4 bases from V and 2 bases from J, with 9 bases between. The CDR3 sequence is 14 residues long. As DNA, the CDR3 is TGCGCCAGCAGCCGAGCTTTTAACACCGGGGAGCTGTTTTTT. It codes for CASSRAFNTGELFF.

This chain connects TRBV5-1 to TRBJ2-5, with 8 positions matching TRBD1. The CDR3 totals 15 residues. V dropped 0 bases and J dropped 5; count of bases not matched to a gene: 6. CDR1 is SGHRS and CDR2 is YFSETQ in the germline V gene. DNA of the CDR3: TGCGCCAGCAGCTTGGCGGCAGGGGGCTTTGAGACCCAGTACTTC. It is translated as CASSLAAGGFETQYF.